This is a list of T cell receptor beta chains from one sample in a study of shared clonotypes between healthy human individuals. The method was immunoSEQ multiplex PCR; TCRdb's version includes in-frame clones alone and lacks a portion of them. The table includes 500,000 to 700,000 clones, approximately 95% detected once. The specimen sequenced was naive CD8+ T cells sorted from blood. The receptors come from a woman aged 30 to 39 in good health. CDR3s include the opening cysteine and the closing phenylalanine or tryptophan. A D gene is named only where the DNA matches it firmly. Clone size is shown for a subset of rows, as once, few, many or a class of expanded clone.

v_call	j_call	d_call	clone_size	cdr3_nt	cdr3_aa
TRBV9	TRBJ1-1	.	.	TGTGCCAGCAGCGTAGTACGACCTGACACTGAAGCTTTCTTT	CASSVVRPDTEAFF
TRBV2	TRBJ2-6	.	.	TGTGCCAGCAGTGAATATTTCCTGGCTTTACAACCCGACGGCACGGAGCCTGGGGCCAACGTCCTGACTTTC	CASSEYFLALQPDGTEPGANVLTF
TRBV19	TRBJ2-1	TRBD2	once	TGTGCCAGTAGTATAGATAGACTAGCGGCCGGTTACAATGAGCAGTTCTTC	CASSIDRLAAGYNEQFF
TRBV7-9	TRBJ2-1	.	.	TGTGCCAGCAGGGTGGGACTGTTCAATGAGCAGTTCTTC	CASRVGLFNEQFF
TRBV7-2	TRBJ2-2	.	.	TGTGCCAGCAGCTCGATGAGCACCGGGGAGCTGTTTTTT	CASSSMSTGELFF
TRBV7-9	TRBJ2-7	.	.	TGTGCCAGCAGCCGGGTTAGGGGGTACGAGCAGTACTTC	CASSRVRGYEQYF
TRBV19	TRBJ1-1	.	.	TGTGCCAGTAGTATAATGGTGGGGGAAACTGAAGCTTTCTTT	CASSIMVGETEAFF
TRBV7-9	TRBJ2-7	.	once	TGTGCCAGCAGCTTTGGGGGCGAGCAGTACTTC	CASSFGGEQYF
TRBV4-1	TRBJ2-3	TRBD2	.	TGCGCCAGCAGCCAAGAACAGGCGGGGGTTAGCACAGATACGCAGTATTTT	CASSQEQAGVSTDTQYF
TRBV5-4	TRBJ2-7	.	.	TGTGCCAGCAGCTTGTCCACTTCCTACGAGCAGTACTTC	CASSLSTSYEQYF
TRBV27	TRBJ2-7	.	.	TGTGCCAGCAGTCTGTTACAGGGATACGAGCAGTACTTC	CASSLLQGYEQYF
TRBV7-9	TRBJ2-1	TRBD2	.	TGTGCCAGCAGCTTAGTAGGGGCGGCTACCGGGAGGGCCGGCAATGAGCAGTTCTTC	CASSLVGAATGRAGNEQFF
TRBV9	TRBJ1-4	.	.	TGTGCCAGCAGCGTCGGGGGTGCAACTAATGAAAAACTGTTTTTT	CASSVGGATNEKLFF
TRBV29-1	TRBJ2-1	.	.	TGCAGCGTTGCGGGGGCCGGTGTCTGGAATATCGATGAGCAGTTCTTC	CSVAGAGVWNIDEQFF
TRBV18	TRBJ1-1	TRBD1	.	TGTGCCAGCTCACCACCGCGGGACAGATACTTGATGAACACTGAAGCTTTCTTT	CASSPPRDRYLMNTEAFF
TRBV19	TRBJ1-4	.	.	TGTGCCAGTAGTATAGGCGGACTCCGGGCTGAAAAACTGTTTTTT	CASSIGGLRAEKLFF
TRBV13	TRBJ2-7	.	.	TGTGCCAGCAGCCCTCCCATAGCTGGATACGAGCAGTACTTC	CASSPPIAGYEQYF
TRBV7-8	TRBJ2-1	TRBD2	.	TGTGCCAGCAGCTCCGGGACTAGCCCTTACAATGAGCAGTTCTTC	CASSSGTSPYNEQFF
TRBV5-1	TRBJ2-2	.	.	TGCGCCACCAATACGAACACCGGGGAGCTGTTTTTT	CATNTNTGELFF
TRBV28	TRBJ2-1	.	.	TGTGCCAGCAATCGACAGAGTGAGCAGTTCTTC	CASNRQSEQFF
TRBV10-3	TRBJ2-1	TRBD2	.	TGTGCCATCAGTGACGCGACTAGCGGGAGGGGTAATGAGCAGTTCTTC	CAISDATSGRGNEQFF
TRBV7-9	TRBJ1-1	TRBD1	once	TGTGCCAGCAGCCCCCGGACAGGTAACACTGAAGCTTTCTTT	CASSPRTGNTEAFF
TRBV2	TRBJ2-1	.	.	TGTGCCAGCCGAACGGGGCGCAATGAGCAGTTCTTC	CASRTGRNEQFF
TRBV27	TRBJ2-7	TRBD2	.	TGTGCCAGCCTGGGGGGGGAGGGGTTATATCGGGAGCAGTACTTC	CASLGGEGLYREQYF
TRBV27	TRBJ2-2	.	.	TGTGCCAGCCGAAGGGTCACCGGGGAGCTGTTTTTT	CASRRVTGELFF
TRBV11-2	TRBJ2-2	TRBD2	.	TGTGCCAGCAGCCGGACTAGCGGGGGCCCCGGGGAGCTGTTTTTT	CASSRTSGGPGELFF
TRBV2	TRBJ2-1	.	once	TGTGCCAGCAGGGTAAGCAGGGATGAGCAGTTCTTC	CASRVSRDEQFF
TRBV27	TRBJ2-3	TRBD2	.	TGTGCCAGTACTAGCGGCTTTAGCACAGATACGCAGTATTTT	CASTSGFSTDTQYF
TRBV11-2	TRBJ2-7	TRBD2	.	TGTGCCAGCAGCTTAACTAGCGGGAGCTCCTACGAGCAGTACTTC	CASSLTSGSSYEQYF
TRBV19	TRBJ2-1	TRBD1	.	TGTGCCAGTAGTACCCGGGACAGGGGCTATATTTACAATGAGCAGTTCTTC	CASSTRDRGYIYNEQFF
TRBV21-1	TRBJ2-7	.	.	TGTGCCAGCAACCTAGGGACTAGCGGGGCCTACGAGCAGTACTTC	CASNLGTSGAYEQYF
TRBV5-6	TRBJ2-7	.	once	TGTGCCAGCAGCTTGTTGATGGACAGTTCCTACGAGCAGTACTTC	CASSLLMDSSYEQYF
TRBV15	TRBJ2-7	TRBD2	.	TGTGCCACCAGCAGCGCTCAGGCAGCGGGAGCGCTGGAGCAGTACTTC	CATSSAQAAGALEQYF
TRBV7-9	TRBJ1-1	.	.	TGTGCCAGCAGCTTAGGTTGGACCGGGACAAATGAAGCTTTCTTT	CASSLGWTGTNEAFF